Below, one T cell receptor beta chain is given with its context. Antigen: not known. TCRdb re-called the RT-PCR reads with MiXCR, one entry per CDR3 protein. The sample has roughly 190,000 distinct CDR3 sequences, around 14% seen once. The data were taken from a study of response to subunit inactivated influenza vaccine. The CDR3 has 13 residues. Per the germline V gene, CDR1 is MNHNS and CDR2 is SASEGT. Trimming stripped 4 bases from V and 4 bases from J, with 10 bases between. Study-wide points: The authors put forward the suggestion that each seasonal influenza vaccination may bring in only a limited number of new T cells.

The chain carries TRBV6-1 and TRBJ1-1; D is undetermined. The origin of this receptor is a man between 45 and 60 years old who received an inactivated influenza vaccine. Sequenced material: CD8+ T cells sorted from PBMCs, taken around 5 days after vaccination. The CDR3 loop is CASSGSVSTEAFF. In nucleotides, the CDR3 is TGTGCCAGCAGTGGAAGTGTCAGCACTGAAGCTTTCTTT.